This T cell receptor beta chain came from a study of regulatory T cells in long-lasting Graves disease. Assembly of TCR beta libraries relied on iRepertoire HTBI primers together with Arm-PCR of CDR3 regions. TCRdb itself ran the multiplex PCR reads through MiXCR, one entry per CDR3 protein. This table has roughly 400,000 distinct CDR3 sequences, approximately 15% appearing once. V lost 9 bases, J lost 7 bases, and 17 bases stayed unmatched. This CDR3 has 15 amino acids. Germline values: CDR1 SNHLY, CDR2 FYNNEI. This clonotype came up many times. Indicated time point: newly diagnosed GD, antithyroid drugs for less than 3 months. PBMC-extracted RNA yielded the TCR library. This sample also belongs to another study, concerning T cells in Graves' hyperthyroidism and ophthalmopathy.

The sequencing used peripheral blood mononuclear cells (PBMCs), collected at new diagnosis, from a patient treated with antithyroid drugs. The chain joins TRBV2 to TRBJ1-2; TRBD1 agrees at 7 bases. The source of this sequence is a woman in her forties with Graves disease. CDR3 bases: TGTGCCAGTTCCTGGGACAGTCCAAAAGGTGGTGGCTACACCTTC. This gives the protein CASSWDSPKGGGYTF.